What follows is one T cell receptor (beta chain) and its context. This sample stems from a study of T cell responses to AZD1222 COVID-19 vaccine. CDR1 and CDR2 (germline): MNHNY, SVGAGI (reference sequence). Trimming cost V 0 bases and J 4 bases, with 10 bases left between them. This CDR3 spans 15 amino acids. Data came from immunoSEQ multiplex PCR; TCRdb stores just in-frame clones and leaves some out. The table includes some 150,000 clones, about nine tenths detected once. The V call is TRBV6-6, the J call TRBJ1-3, with unresolved D. This receptor was identified in an adult in good health. Sequenced here: peripheral blood, sampled on day 0 of AZD1222 vaccination. The CDR3 reads CASSYSTADGNTIYF. In DNA, the CDR3 is TGTGCCAGCAGTTACTCCACGGCGGACGGAAACACCATATATTTT.